Below are 22 T cell receptor beta chains sequenced from a single sample in a study of CD8+ T cells in alopecia areata. cDNA serving as the sequencing template came from extracted, reverse transcribed RNA. Profiled with immunoSEQ multiplex PCR; TCRdb holds only in-frame clones, not every one. The data show roughly 100,000 clones, 70% to 90% seen once. The treatment is: oral pan-JAK inhibitor, 5-10 mg twice daily. Sequenced here: CD8+ T cells sorted from blood, sampled at week 34, from a patient treated with tofacitinib. These receptors were collected from a human donor with alopecia areata.

This sequence joins TRBV7-8 and TRBJ2-1; 11 bases align to TRBD2. V shed 5 bases and J 3 bases; nucleotides not matched to a gene: 15. The CDR3 contains 19 residues. Germline V CDR1 and CDR2: SGHVS, FQNEAQ. The CDR3 loop reads CASSQLAGEMFGDYNEQFF. The CDR3 DNA reads TGTGCCAGCAGCCAACTAGCGGGAGAAATGTTTGGGGACTACAATGAGCAGTTCTTC.

Here the CDR3 DNA reads TGTGCCAGCAGCCCGGAGGGCTACGAGCAGTACTTC. This encodes CASSPEGYEQYF. This chain connects TRBV14 to TRBJ2-7; D might be TRBD2 (6 bases). Germline V gene sequence: CDR1 SGHDN, CDR2 FVKESK. V lost 4 bases to trimming and J lost 3 bases, with 7 bases between them. The CDR3 runs 12 residues. The whole variable domain, filled in from reference TRBV14 and TRBJ2-7, reads EAGVTQFPSHSVIEKGQTVTLRCDPISGHDNLYWYRRVMGKEIKFLLHFVKESKQDESGMPNNRFLAERTGGTYSTLKVQPAELEDSGVYFCASSPEGYEQYFGPGTRLTVT.

With regard to this clone: Other DNA sequences of this sample code for an identical CDR3. The rearrangement uses TRBV4-1 and TRBJ2-1, with 11 bases fitting TRBD2. V trimming: 1 base; J trimming: 10 bases; junction bases outside the gene matches: 0. The CDR3 runs 13 residues. The germline CDR1 and CDR2 sequences are MGHRA and YSYEKL. CDR3 DNA sequence: TGCGCCAGCAGCCAAGGACTAGCGGGGGAGCAGTTCTTC. Its translation is CASSQGLAGEQFF.

The rearrangement uses TRBV7-7 and TRBJ2-3; 10 bases agree with TRBD1. This CDR3 spans 18 amino acids. The V gene's germline CDR1 is SSHAT and CDR2 FNYEAQ (reference sequence). J was trimmed by 0 bases and V by 0 bases; bases with no gene match: 6. The chain's CDR3 is CASSLARTGGTSTDTQYF. The CDR3 bases are TGTGCCAGCAGCTTAGCCCGGACAGGGGGTACTAGCACAGATACGCAGTATTTT.

The rearrangement links TRBV2 to TRBJ2-1, with a possible D match to TRBD2 (5 bases). This CDR3 contains 11 residues. V was cut by 3 bases and J by 8 bases, with 5 bases left in between. Per the germline V gene, CDR1 is SNHLY and CDR2 is FYNNEI. The CDR3 coding sequence is TGTGCCAGCAGTGAGGAGGATGAGCAGTTCTTC. Encoded protein: CASSEEDEQFF.

This chain uses TRBV27 with TRBJ2-3, with TRBD2 identical over 7 bases. Germline V CDR1 and CDR2: MNHEY, SMNVEV (reference sequence). The ends lost 6 bases at V and 4 bases at J; junction bases unmatched: 7. The CDR3 extends over 14 amino acids. The CDR3 DNA sequence: TGTGCCAGCAGACTGGCGGGAGTCGCAGATACGCAGTATTTT. Encoded protein: CASRLAGVADTQYF.

This chain connects TRBV5-1 to TRBJ1-4; 9 nucleotides match TRBD1. With 4 bases clipped from V and 8 bases from J, the junction kept 6 bases outside the gene matches. CDR1 SGHRS and CDR2 YFSETQ come from the germline V gene. The CDR3 sequence is 14 residues long. CDR3 sequence (DNA): TGCGCCAGCAGCGAGGGACAGGGCCAAGAAAAACTGTTTTTT. It encodes CASSEGQGQEKLFF.

The V and J genes are TRBV7-9 and TRBJ2-6; D may be TRBD2 (6 bases). The CDR3 has 15 residues. V lost 7 bases, J lost 1 base, and 11 bases lay in between. From germline, CDR1 is SEHNR and CDR2 FQNEAQ (reference sequence). In nucleotides, the CDR3 is TGTGCCAGCAACGCAGGGAGGTCTGGGGCCAACGTCCTGACTTTC. It codes for CASNAGRSGANVLTF.

V gene TRBV19 combines with J gene TRBJ1-5; D uncertain. With 7 bases removed from V and 1 base from J, the gap between germline ends came to 11 bases. This CDR3 has 14 residues. From germline, CDR1 is LNHDA and CDR2 SQIVND (reference sequence). This chain's CDR3 is CASTIIDSNQPQHF. The CDR3 coding sequence is TGTGCCAGTACAATAATCGACAGCAATCAGCCCCAGCATTTT.

In regard to this clone: Compared with germline, one end of the junction differs, possibly owing to a read error. CDR3 DNA: TGTGCCAGCAGCTCCGGCACTGAGGCTTTCTTT. This sequence encodes CASSSGTEAFF. The J gene is TRBJ1-1, the V gene TRBV7-6; D uncertain. The germline V gene has CDR1 SGHVS and CDR2 FNYEAQ. The CDR3 contains 11 residues.

J is TRBJ2-7 and V is TRBV29-1, with D uncertain. V was clipped by 5 bases and J by 4 bases, with 15 bases between them. CDR1 is SQVTM and CDR2 is ANQGSEA in the germline V gene. The CDR3 is 13 amino acids. CDR3 DNA: TGCAGCGTTTCCAATCCTAAAAGGTACGAGCAGTACTTC. Protein: CSVSNPKRYEQYF.

The V call is TRBV13, the J call TRBJ2-7, with TRBD2 identical over 10 bases. CDR1 is PRHDT, CDR2 FYEKMQ, per germline (reference sequence). The CDR3 has 17 residues. With V trimmed by 0 bases and J by 2 bases, 7 bases remained unmatched. The CDR3, as DNA: TGTGCCAGCAGCTTAGGTCGGACTAGCGGAGACCCCTACGAGCAGTACTTC. It is translated as CASSLGRTSGDPYEQYF. The full variable domain, in which reference TRBV13 and TRBJ2-7 provide the parts outside the CDR3, is AAGVIQSPRHLIKEKRETATLKCYPIPRHDTVYWYQQGPGQDPQFLISFYEKMQSDKGSIPDRFSAQQFSDYHSELNMSSLELGDSALYFCASSLGRTSGDPYEQYFGPGTRLTVT.

The chain is built from TRBV27 and TRBJ1-5; 7 nucleotides agree with TRBD1. Trimming cost V 6 bases and J 2 bases; bases outside gene matches: 4. Per the germline V gene, CDR1 is MNHEY and CDR2 is SMNVEV (reference sequence). The length of the CDR3 is 14 residues. The CDR3 DNA sequence: TGTGCCAGCAGCGAAGGACAGGGCAATCAGCCCCAGCATTTT. Encoded protein: CASSEGQGNQPQHF.

The chain carries TRBV7-2 and TRBJ2-7; D not certain. The CDR3 extends over 11 amino acids. In germline, CDR1 is SGHTA, CDR2 FQGNSA. V shed 10 bases and J shed 3 bases, with 10 bases lying between them. In DNA form, the CDR3 reads TGTGCCACCGGACGAGTCTACGAGCAGTACTTC. Protein: CATGRVYEQYF.

J is TRBJ2-5 and V is TRBV13; 13 bases are shared with TRBD2. The J call is doubtful: the DNA matches TRBJ2-7 better. Looked up from germline, CDR1 is PRHDT and CDR2 is FYEKMQ (reference sequence). The CDR3 is 17 amino acids. CDR3 sequence: CASSSRGTSGDSYEQYF. DNA of the CDR3: TGTGCCAGCAGCTCGAGAGGGACTAGCGGGGACTCCTACGAGCAGTACTTC.

The gene calls are TRBV5-4 and TRBJ2-7; D perhaps matches TRBD1 (6 bases). Germline V gene lookup returns CDR1 SGHNT and CDR2 YYREEE (reference sequence). The CDR3 spans 14 residues. Trimming cost V 3 bases and J 0 bases, with 10 bases left between them. The CDR3 region has the DNA TGTGCCAGCAGCTCGCCAGGGGCCTCCTACGAGCAGTACTTC. Protein: CASSSPGASYEQYF.

This chain uses TRBV2 with TRBJ1-1; a possible D gene is TRBD1 (5 bases). This CDR3 is 15 amino acids long. Trimming took off 5 bases at V and 1 base at J, with 14 bases between the two ends. Germline V gives CDR1 SNHLY, CDR2 FYNNEI. CDR3 amino acids: CASSFYRDGNTEAFF. CDR3 coding DNA: TGTGCCAGCAGTTTTTACCGGGACGGGAACACTGAAGCTTTCTTT.

This sequence joins TRBV7-6 and TRBJ2-7; 11 bases are a match to TRBD2. V trimming: 1 base; J trimming: 7 bases; junction bases outside the gene matches: 9. The V gene's germline CDR1 is SGHVS and CDR2 FNYEAQ. The CDR3 length is 16 residues. This chain's CDR3 is CASSLEIAGGTREQYF. The CDR3 region has the DNA TGTGCCAGCAGCTTAGAAATAGCGGGAGGGACGCGAGAGCAGTACTTC.

The V call is TRBV14, the J call TRBJ2-1; no clear D gene. V was cut by 1 base and J by 4 bases, with 5 bases left in between. The CDR3 extends over 13 amino acids. Per germline, CDR1 SGHDN and CDR2 FVKESK. CDR3 amino acids: CASSQAPYNEQFF. The CDR3 DNA reads TGTGCCAGCAGCCAAGCGCCATACAATGAGCAGTTCTTC.

The chain carries TRBV28 and TRBJ2-5; D might be TRBD1 (5 bases). CDR3 size: 13 residues. V was cut by 7 bases and J by 2 bases, with 11 bases left in between. In germline, CDR1 is MDHEN, CDR2 SYDVKM. The CDR3 loop is CASIVAGQETQYF. The CDR3 DNA reads as TGTGCCAGCATCGTCGCAGGGCAAGAGACCCAGTACTTC.

The chain has TRBV6-5 and TRBJ1-1; no firm D call. The CDR3 is 13 amino acids. V was clipped by 0 bases and J by 8 bases, with 10 bases between them. Germline values: CDR1 MNHEY, CDR2 SVGAGI. CDR3 amino acids: CASSYSASGEAFF. The CDR3 nucleotides read TGTGCCAGCAGTTACTCCGCGAGTGGAGAAGCTTTCTTT.

The J gene is TRBJ1-4, the V gene TRBV29-1, with a tentative D call TRBD1 (6 bases). V dropped 7 bases and J dropped 8 bases, with 23 bases sitting between them. The CDR3 contains 15 residues. The V gene's germline CDR1 is SQVTM and CDR2 ANQGSEA. CDR3 DNA: TGCAGCGCCGTCGTGTCTAGGGACAACAAGGAAAAACTGTTTTTT. Translated: CSAVVSRDNKEKLFF.